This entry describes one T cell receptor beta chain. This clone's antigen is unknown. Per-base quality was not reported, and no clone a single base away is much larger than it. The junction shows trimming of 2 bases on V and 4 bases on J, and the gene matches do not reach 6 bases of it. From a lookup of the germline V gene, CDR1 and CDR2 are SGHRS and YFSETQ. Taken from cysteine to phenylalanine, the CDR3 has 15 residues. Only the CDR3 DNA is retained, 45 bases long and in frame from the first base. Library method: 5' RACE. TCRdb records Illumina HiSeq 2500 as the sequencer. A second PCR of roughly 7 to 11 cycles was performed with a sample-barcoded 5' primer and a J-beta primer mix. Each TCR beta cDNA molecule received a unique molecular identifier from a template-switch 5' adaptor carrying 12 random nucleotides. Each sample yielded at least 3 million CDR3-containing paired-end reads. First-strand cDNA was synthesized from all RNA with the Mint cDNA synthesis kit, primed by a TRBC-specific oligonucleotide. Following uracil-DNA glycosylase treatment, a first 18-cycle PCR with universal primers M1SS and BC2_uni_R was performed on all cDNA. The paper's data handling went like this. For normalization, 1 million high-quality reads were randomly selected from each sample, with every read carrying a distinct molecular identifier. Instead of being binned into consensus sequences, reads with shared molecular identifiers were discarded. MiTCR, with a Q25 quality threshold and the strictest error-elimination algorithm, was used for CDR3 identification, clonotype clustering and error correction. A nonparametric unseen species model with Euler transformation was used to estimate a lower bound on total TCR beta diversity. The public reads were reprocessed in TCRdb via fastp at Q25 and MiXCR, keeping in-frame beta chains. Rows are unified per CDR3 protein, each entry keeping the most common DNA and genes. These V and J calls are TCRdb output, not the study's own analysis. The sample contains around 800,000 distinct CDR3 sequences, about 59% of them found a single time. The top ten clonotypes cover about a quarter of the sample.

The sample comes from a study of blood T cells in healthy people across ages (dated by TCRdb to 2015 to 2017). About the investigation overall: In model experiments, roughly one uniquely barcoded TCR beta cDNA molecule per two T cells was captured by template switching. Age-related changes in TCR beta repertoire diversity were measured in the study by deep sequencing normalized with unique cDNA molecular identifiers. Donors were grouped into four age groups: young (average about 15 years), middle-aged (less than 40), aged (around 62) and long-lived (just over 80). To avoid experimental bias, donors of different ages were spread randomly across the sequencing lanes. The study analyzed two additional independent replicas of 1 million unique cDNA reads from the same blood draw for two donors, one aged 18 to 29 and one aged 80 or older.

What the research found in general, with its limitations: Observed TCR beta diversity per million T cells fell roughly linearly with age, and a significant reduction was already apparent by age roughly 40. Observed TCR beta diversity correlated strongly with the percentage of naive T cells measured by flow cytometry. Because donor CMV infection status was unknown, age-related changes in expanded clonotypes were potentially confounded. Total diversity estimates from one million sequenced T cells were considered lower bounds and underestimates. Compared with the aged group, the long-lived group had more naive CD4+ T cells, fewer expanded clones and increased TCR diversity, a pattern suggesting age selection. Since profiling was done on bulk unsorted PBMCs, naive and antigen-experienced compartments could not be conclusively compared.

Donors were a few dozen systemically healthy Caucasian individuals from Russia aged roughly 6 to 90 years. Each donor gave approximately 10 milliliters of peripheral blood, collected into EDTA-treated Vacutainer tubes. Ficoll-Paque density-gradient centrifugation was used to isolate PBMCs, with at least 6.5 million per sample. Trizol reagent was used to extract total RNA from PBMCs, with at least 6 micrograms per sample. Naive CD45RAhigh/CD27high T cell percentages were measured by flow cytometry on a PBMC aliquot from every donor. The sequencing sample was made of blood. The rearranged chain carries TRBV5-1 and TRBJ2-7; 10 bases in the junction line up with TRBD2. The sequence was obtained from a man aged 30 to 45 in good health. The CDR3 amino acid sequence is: CASSLGNSGGYEQYF. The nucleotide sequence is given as TGCGCCAGCAGCTTAGGGAATAGCGGGGGGTACGAGCAGTACTTC.